This T cell receptor beta chain was captured by sequencing in a study of cytomegalovirus exposure and HLA in healthy donors. As to this clone: The antigen is not known.

The CDR3 is made up of 15 amino acids. Trimming stripped 5 bases from V and 8 bases from J, with 16 bases between. Germline CDR1 reads SGHVS; CDR2 reads FQNEAQ. General study findings and limits: Per a later analysis, HLA-associated TCR beta chains showed more clonal expansion than other, equally common TCR beta chains.

PCR involved 60 Vbeta and 13 Jbeta primers. Profiled with immunoSEQ multiplex PCR; TCRdb holds only in-frame clones, not every one. The sample holds about 160,000 clones, roughly four fifths seen once. Sequenced input: PBMCs. The receptor was derived from a man aged 50 to 59 in good health and CMV-seropositive. This chain connects TRBV7-8 to TRBJ1-6; D might be TRBD1 (5 bases). CDR3 sequence reads: CASSARTSPDSPLHF. The CDR3 DNA is TGTGCCAGCAGCGCCCGGACAAGTCCAGATTCACCCCTCCACTTT.